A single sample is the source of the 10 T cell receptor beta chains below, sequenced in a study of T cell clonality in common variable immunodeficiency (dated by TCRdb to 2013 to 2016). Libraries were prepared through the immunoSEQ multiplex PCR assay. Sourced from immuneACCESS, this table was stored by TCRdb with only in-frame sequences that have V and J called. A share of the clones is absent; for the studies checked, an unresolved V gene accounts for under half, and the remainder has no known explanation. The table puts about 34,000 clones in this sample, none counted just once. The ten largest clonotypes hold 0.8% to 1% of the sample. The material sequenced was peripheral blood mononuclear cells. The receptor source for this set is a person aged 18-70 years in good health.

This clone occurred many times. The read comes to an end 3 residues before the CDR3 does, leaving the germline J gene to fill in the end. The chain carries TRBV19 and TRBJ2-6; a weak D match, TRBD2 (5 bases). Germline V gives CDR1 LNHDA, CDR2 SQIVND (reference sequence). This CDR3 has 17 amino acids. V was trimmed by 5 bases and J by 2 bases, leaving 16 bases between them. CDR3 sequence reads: CASSFGVGLAGANVLTF. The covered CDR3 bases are TGTGCCAGTAGTTTCGGGGTTGGGTTGGCTGGGGCCAACGTC.

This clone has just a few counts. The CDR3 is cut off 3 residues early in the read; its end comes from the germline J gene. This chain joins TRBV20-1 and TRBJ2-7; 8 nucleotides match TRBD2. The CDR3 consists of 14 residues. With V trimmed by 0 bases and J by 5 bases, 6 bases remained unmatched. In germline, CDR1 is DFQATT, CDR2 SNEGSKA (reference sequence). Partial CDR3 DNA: TGCAGTGCTAGAGATTTAAGCGGGAGCAACGAG. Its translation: CSARDLSGSNE. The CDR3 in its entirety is CSARDLSGSNEQYF.

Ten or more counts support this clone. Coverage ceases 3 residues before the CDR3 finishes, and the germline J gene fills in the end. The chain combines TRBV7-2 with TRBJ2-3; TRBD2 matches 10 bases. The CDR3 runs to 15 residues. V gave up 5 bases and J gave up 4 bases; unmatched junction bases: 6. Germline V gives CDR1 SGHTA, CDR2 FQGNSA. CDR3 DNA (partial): TGTGCCAGCAGCGGGCTAGCGGGAGTGCCAGATACG. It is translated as CASSGLAGVPDT. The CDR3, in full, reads CASSGLAGVPDTQYF.

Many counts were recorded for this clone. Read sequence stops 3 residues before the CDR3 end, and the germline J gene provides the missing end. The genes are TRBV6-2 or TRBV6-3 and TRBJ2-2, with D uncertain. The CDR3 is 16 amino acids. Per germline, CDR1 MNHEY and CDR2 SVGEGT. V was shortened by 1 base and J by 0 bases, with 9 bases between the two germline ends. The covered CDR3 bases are TGTGCCAGCAGTTACTATCAGAGAGCGAACACCGGGGAG. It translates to CASSYYQRANTGE. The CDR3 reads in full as CASSYYQRANTGELFF.

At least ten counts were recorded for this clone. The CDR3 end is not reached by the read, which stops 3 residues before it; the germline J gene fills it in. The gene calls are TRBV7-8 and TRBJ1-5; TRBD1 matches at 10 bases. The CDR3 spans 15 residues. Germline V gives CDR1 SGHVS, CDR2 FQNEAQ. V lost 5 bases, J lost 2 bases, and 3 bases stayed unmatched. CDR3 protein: CASSRGTGGNQPQHF. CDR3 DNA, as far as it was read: TGTGCCAGCAGCCGGGGGACAGGGGGCAATCAGCCC.

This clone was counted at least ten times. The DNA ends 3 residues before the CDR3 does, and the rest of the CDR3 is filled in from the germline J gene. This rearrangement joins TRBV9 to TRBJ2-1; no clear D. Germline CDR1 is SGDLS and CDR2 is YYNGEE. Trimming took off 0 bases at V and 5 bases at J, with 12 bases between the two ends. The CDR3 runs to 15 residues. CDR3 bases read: TGTGCCAGCAGCGTAGCTTGGTCTATTAACAATGAG. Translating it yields CASSVAWSINNE. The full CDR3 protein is CASSVAWSINNEQFF.

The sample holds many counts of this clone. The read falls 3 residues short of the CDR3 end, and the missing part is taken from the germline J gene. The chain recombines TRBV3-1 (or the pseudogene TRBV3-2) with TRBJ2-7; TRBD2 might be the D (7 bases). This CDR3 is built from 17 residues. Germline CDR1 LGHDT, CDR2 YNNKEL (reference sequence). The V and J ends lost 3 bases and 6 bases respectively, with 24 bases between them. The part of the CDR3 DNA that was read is TGTGCCAGCAGCCATGCACGGGGGGCCGTGCTTTACTCCGAG. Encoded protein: CASSHARGAVLYSE. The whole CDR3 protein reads CASSHARGAVLYSEQYF.

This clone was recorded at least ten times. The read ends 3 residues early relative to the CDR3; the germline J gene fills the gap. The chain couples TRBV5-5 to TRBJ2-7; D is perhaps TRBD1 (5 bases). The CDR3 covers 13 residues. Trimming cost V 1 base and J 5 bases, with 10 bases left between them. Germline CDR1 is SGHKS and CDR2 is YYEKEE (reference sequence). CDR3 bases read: TGTGCCAGCAGCTTGCAACCAGGGAACGAG. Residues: CASSLQPGNE. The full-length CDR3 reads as CASSLQPGNEQYF.

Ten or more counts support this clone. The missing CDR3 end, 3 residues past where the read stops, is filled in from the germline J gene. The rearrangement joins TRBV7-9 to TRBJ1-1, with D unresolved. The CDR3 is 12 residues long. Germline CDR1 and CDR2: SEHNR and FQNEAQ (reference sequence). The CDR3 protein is CASSSIRLEAFF. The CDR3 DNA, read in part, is TGTGCCAGCAGCTCTATCAGACTGGAA.

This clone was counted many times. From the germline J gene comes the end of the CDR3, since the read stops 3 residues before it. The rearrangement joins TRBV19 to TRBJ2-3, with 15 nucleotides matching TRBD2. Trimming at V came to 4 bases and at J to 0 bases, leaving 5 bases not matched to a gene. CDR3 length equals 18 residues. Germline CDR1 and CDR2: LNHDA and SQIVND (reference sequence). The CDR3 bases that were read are TGTGCCAGTAGTAGTGGACTAGCGGGGGGGATAAGCACAGATACG. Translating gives CASSSGLAGGISTDT. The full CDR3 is CASSSGLAGGISTDTQYF.